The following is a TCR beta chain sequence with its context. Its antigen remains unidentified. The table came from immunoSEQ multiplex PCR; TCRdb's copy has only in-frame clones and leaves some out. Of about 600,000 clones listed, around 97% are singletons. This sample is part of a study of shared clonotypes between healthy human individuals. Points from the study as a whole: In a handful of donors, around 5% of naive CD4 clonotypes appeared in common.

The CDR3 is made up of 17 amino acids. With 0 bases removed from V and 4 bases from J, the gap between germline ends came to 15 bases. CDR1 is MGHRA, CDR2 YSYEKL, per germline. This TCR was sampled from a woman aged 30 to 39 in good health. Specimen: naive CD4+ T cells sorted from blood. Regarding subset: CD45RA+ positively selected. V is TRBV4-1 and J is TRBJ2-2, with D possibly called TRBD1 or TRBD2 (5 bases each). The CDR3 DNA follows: TGCGCCAGCAGCCAAGAGGGGACCGACCTTGGCACCGGGGAGCTGTTTTTT. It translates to CASSQEGTDLGTGELFF.